This TCR beta chain was identified in a study of blood T cell repertoires in COVID-19. Turning to the study itself: There were acute and convalescent COVID-19 samples, and they came from the United States, Italy and Spain.

A few counts support this clone. This CDR3 comprises 13 residues. V was pared by 3 bases and J by 8 bases, with 12 bases between. Germline V gene lookup returns CDR1 KGHDR and CDR2 SFDVKD. The data were produced by immunoSEQ multiplex PCR, yet TCRdb's version contains in-frame clones alone and is incomplete. The repertoire holds about 120,000 clones, with about 80% as singletons. The sample taken for sequencing was peripheral blood. This clonotype was obtained from a woman older than 75 with acute or convalescent COVID-19. The chain combines TRBV24-1 with TRBJ1-2, with D possibly matching TRBD1 (5 bases). The CDR3 here is CATSDGAGQGYTF. The CDR3 DNA is TGTGCCACCAGTGATGGGGCAGGGCAAGGCTACACCTTC.